The clone carrying this T cell receptor (beta chain) was seen a few times. Trimming took 5 bases from V and 3 from J, leaving 10 bases between them. Germline CDR1 is SGHTA and CDR2 is FQGNSA. CDR3 length: 13 amino acids. TCRdb independently ran MiXCR on the reads; one entry per CDR3 protein. The table records hundreds of thousands of distinct CDR3 sequences, less than 40% of them present only once. The sample originates from a study of T cell repertoires in cytomegalovirus infection. The receptor's source is a human donor in good health (CMV status not recorded). Some clones in this sample may be carry-over from other donors' samples. V is TRBV7-2 and J is TRBJ2-5; possibly TRBD2 for D (5 bases). The specimen sequenced was PBMCs. Here the CDR3 reads CASSTTAEETQYF. DNA for the CDR3: TGTGCCAGCAGCACAACAGCGGAAGAGACCCAGTACTTC.